Each of the 27 T cell receptor beta chains below was sequenced from the same sample in a study of T cell responses to AZD1222 COVID-19 vaccine. Produced via immunoSEQ multiplex PCR; TCRdb's table is partial and in-frame only. The sample contains about 110,000 clones, 65% to 90% of which appear only once. The material was peripheral blood, obtained on day 0 of AZD1222 vaccination. Receptors originate from an adult in good health.

This CDR3 is CSASGTTGRHYGYTF. CDR3 in DNA: TGCAGTGCTAGTGGGACAACAGGGAGGCACTATGGCTACACCTTC. V is TRBV20-1 and J is TRBJ1-2; perhaps TRBD1 as D (6 bases). Germline CDR1 DFQATT, CDR2 SNEGSKA (reference sequence). Trimming shortened V by 3 bases and J by 3 bases, and 17 bases separated the two germline ends. CDR3 length equals 15 residues.

The J gene is TRBJ2-2, the V gene TRBV4-3, with 7 bases fitting TRBD1. Per germline, CDR1 LGHNA and CDR2 YSLEER. The CDR3 runs 15 residues. Losses at the gene ends were 1 base for V and 7 bases for J; bases not matched to a gene: 6. CDR3 sequence reads: CASSQVRQGGGELFF. The CDR3 bases are TGCGCCAGCAGCCAAGTTCGACAGGGCGGCGGGGAGCTGTTTTTT.

This clone was detected once. The rearrangement joins TRBV27 to TRBJ2-7; maybe TRBD2 (6 bases). V shed 2 bases and J shed 7 bases, with 9 bases lying between them. CDR3 length: 12 residues. The germline CDR1 and CDR2 sequences are MNHEY and SMNVEV (reference sequence). CDR3 in amino acids: CASSLEGREQYF. The DNA for the CDR3 is TGTGCCAGCAGTTTAGAGGGGAGGGAGCAGTACTTC.

J is TRBJ2-7 and V is TRBV18; tentatively, D is TRBD2 (6 bases). This CDR3 has 14 amino acids. Germline V gene data show CDR1 as KGHSH and CDR2 as LQKENI. Trimming took off 6 bases at V and 4 bases at J, with 16 bases between the two ends. CDR3 region: CASSPAEGVYEQYF. The CDR3 region has the DNA TGTGCCAGCTCGCCAGCGGAGGGAGTGTACGAGCAGTACTTC.

This chain joins TRBV3-1 (or the pseudogene TRBV3-2) and TRBJ2-7, with D tentatively TRBD1 (6 bases). V was cut by 2 bases and J by 2 bases, with 7 bases left in between. Germline-derived CDR1 and CDR2 are LGHDT and YNNKEL (reference sequence). This CDR3 contains 13 residues. The CDR3 here is CASSQQGPYEQYF. The CDR3 DNA follows: TGTGCCAGCAGCCAACAGGGGCCCTACGAGCAGTACTTC.

As concerns this clone: At the DNA level, this CDR3 is encoded by other sequences in the same sample as well. The CDR3 here is CASSLTWGSTSYNEQFF. The CDR3 nucleotides read TGCGCCAGCAGCCTGACTTGGGGGTCCACTTCCTACAATGAGCAGTTCTTC. The chain joins TRBV4-1 to TRBJ2-1; D is perhaps TRBD1 or TRBD2 (5 bases each). This CDR3 region has 17 residues. V lost 4 bases to trimming and J lost 1 base, with 17 bases between them. CDR1 and CDR2 (germline): MGHRA, YSYEKL.

The chain carries TRBV19 and TRBJ1-2, with a weak D call TRBD1 (5 bases). From germline, CDR1 is LNHDA and CDR2 SQIVND (reference sequence). The V end was cut by 5 bases, the J end by 7 bases, with 11 bases between. The CDR3 sequence is 12 residues long. DNA of the CDR3: TGTGCCAGTAGTTTCCTCGGGGGTGGCTACACCTTC. Protein sequence: CASSFLGGGYTF.

The chain carries TRBV28 and TRBJ2-3, with TRBD2 matching 7 bases. Germline V gene data show CDR1 as MDHEN and CDR2 as SYDVKM. V was clipped by 1 base and J by 3 bases; unmatched bases: 7. The CDR3 has 16 amino acids. The CDR3 sequence: CASSLLAGEGTDTQYF. CDR3 DNA: TGTGCCAGCAGTTTATTGGCGGGAGAGGGGACAGATACGCAGTATTTT.

The rearrangement uses TRBV19 and TRBJ1-4, with 10 bases fitting TRBD1. The V gene's germline CDR1 is LNHDA and CDR2 SQIVND (reference sequence). The V segment lost 9 bases and the J segment 3 bases; nucleotides outside the gene matches: 7. This CDR3 contains 15 residues. Here the CDR3 DNA reads TGTGCCAGCCGGGACAGGGGTCGAGCTAATGAAAAACTGTTTTTT. Its translation: CASRDRGRANEKLFF.

The chain couples TRBV5-1 to TRBJ2-1; 7 bases are shared with TRBD1. This CDR3 is 15 amino acids long. CDR1 is SGHRS, CDR2 YFSETQ, per germline. J lost 5 bases, V lost 7 bases, and 12 bases had no gene match. CDR3 residues: CASGIGTELHNEQFF. CDR3 DNA sequence: TGCGCCAGCGGGATCGGGACAGAGTTACACAATGAGCAGTTCTTC. The variable domain in full, with the rest retrieved from reference TRBV5-1 and TRBJ2-1, is KAGVTQTPRYLIKTRGQQVTLSCSPISGHRSVSWYQQTPGQGLQFLFEYFSETQRNKGNFPGRFSGRQFSNSRSEMNVSTLELGDSALYLCASGIGTELHNEQFFGPGTRLTVL.

This sequence joins TRBV7-9 and TRBJ2-3; 14 bases line up with TRBD2. V lost 5 bases to trimming and J lost 2 bases; unmatched junction nucleotides: 6. Per the germline V gene, CDR1 is SEHNR and CDR2 is FQNEAQ (reference sequence). This CDR3 has 17 residues. The CDR3 nucleotides are TGTGCCAGCAGCACAGGACTAGCGGGAGGCTCCACAGATACGCAGTATTTT. Translation gives CASSTGLAGGSTDTQYF.

This rearrangement joins TRBV6-6 to TRBJ2-1, with D tentatively TRBD2 (7 bases). Germline V gene lookup returns CDR1 MNHNY and CDR2 SVGAGI (reference sequence). The CDR3 contains 14 residues. The V and J ends lost 7 bases and 4 bases respectively, with 14 bases between them. For the CDR3, the DNA is TGTGCCAGCACAAAGGGGGGACTATACAATGAGCAGTTCTTC. Translated, it gives CASTKGGLYNEQFF.

V is TRBV6-5 and J is TRBJ1-2; D gene ambiguous. Germline V gene data show CDR1 as MNHEY and CDR2 as SVGAGI. The length of the CDR3 is 13 residues. V was pared by 2 bases and J by 5 bases, with 9 bases between. CDR3 region: CASSYDISYGYTF. For the CDR3, the DNA is TGTGCCAGCAGTTACGACATTTCTTATGGCTACACCTTC.

This chain connects TRBV4-3 to TRBJ2-7, with D possibly matching TRBD2 (5 bases). Trimming shortened V by 4 bases and J by 7 bases, and 8 bases separated the two germline ends. CDR3 size: 11 residues. Germline lookup yields CDR1 LGHNA and CDR2 YSLEER. The CDR3 loop is CASSPPGEQYF. The DNA of the CDR3 is TGCGCCAGCAGCCCCCCGGGGGAGCAGTACTTC.

This chain links TRBV27 with TRBJ1-4; D is perhaps TRBD1 (5 bases). The CDR3 consists of 13 residues. V shed 5 bases and J shed 7 bases, with 11 bases lying between them. Germline CDR1 MNHEY, CDR2 SMNVEV (reference sequence). Here the CDR3 reads CASSGREGEKLFF. The CDR3 DNA reads TGTGCCAGCAGTGGCAGGGAAGGTGAAAAACTGTTTTTT.

The chain employs TRBV27 and TRBJ1-3, with D possibly being TRBD1 (6 bases). The CDR3 spans 17 residues. In germline, CDR1 is MNHEY, CDR2 SMNVEV (reference sequence). V dropped 3 bases and J dropped 0 bases, with 15 bases sitting between them. The CDR3 coding sequence is TGTGCCAGCAGTTTCCTTGGGGGGGCGAGCTCTGGAAACACCATATATTTT. Protein: CASSFLGGASSGNTIYF.

This chain joins TRBV3-1 (or the pseudogene TRBV3-2) and TRBJ1-5, with TRBD1 as a possible D gene (5 bases). The CDR3 contains 15 residues. CDR1 and CDR2 from the germline V gene are LGHDT and YNNKEL (reference sequence). V gave up 0 bases and J gave up 6 bases, with 12 bases separating them. The CDR3 DNA is TGTGCCAGCAGCCAAGATCTTATGGGGGTTCAGCCCCAGCATTTT. Its translation is CASSQDLMGVQPQHF.

This clone came up a few times. This sequence joins TRBV30 and TRBJ2-2; TRBD1 is a possible D gene (6 bases). The V gene's germline CDR1 is GTSNPN and CDR2 SVGIG (reference sequence). V was clipped by 5 bases and J by 8 bases, with 15 bases between them. There are 13 residues in the CDR3. The CDR3 loop reads CAWGLWTAGELFF. The CDR3 bases are TGTGCCTGGGGTCTCTGGACAGCTGGGGAGCTGTTTTTT.

This chain uses TRBV5-5 with TRBJ1-1; no clear D gene. V was clipped by 3 bases and J by 1 base, with 10 bases between them. Per the germline V gene, CDR1 is SGHKS and CDR2 is YYEKEE (reference sequence). This CDR3 region has 14 residues. Here the CDR3 DNA reads TGTGCCAGCAGCTGGGCGGCGCGGAACACTGAAGCTTTCTTT. Translation: CASSWAARNTEAFF.

The J gene is TRBJ1-1, the V gene TRBV7-2; maybe TRBD1 (6 bases). Trimming took off 10 bases at V and 6 bases at J, with 24 bases between the two ends. The CDR3 runs 15 residues. Looked up from germline, CDR1 is SGHTA and CDR2 is FQGNSA. CDR3 sequence: CATRLQGGGPAEAFF. The CDR3 DNA reads TGTGCCACTCGGCTACAGGGTGGGGGCCCCGCTGAAGCTTTCTTT.

The chain joins TRBV7-2 to TRBJ2-5; D gene unclear. CDR1 is SGHTA, CDR2 FQGNSA, per germline. Trimming stripped 5 bases from V and 1 base from J, with 11 bases between. CDR3 length: 14 amino acids. CDR3 loop: CASSTGRAQETQYF. The CDR3 coding sequence is TGTGCCAGCAGCACCGGACGAGCCCAAGAGACCCAGTACTTC.

This chain uses TRBV4-1 with TRBJ1-1; a possible D gene is TRBD1 (5 bases). The CDR3 is 15 residues long. V was cut by 5 bases and J by 1 base, with 14 bases left in between. Germline V gives CDR1 MGHRA, CDR2 YSYEKL. CDR3: CASSGPGRSNTEAFF. CDR3 in DNA: TGCGCCAGCAGCGGCCCGGGACGGTCGAACACTGAAGCTTTCTTT.

The J gene is TRBJ1-5, the V gene TRBV30; 10 nucleotides line up with TRBD1. Germline lookup yields CDR1 GTSNPN and CDR2 SVGIG (reference sequence). CDR3 length equals 15 residues. The V gene end was trimmed by 2 bases and the J gene end by 4 bases; junction bases not matched to a gene: 5. The CDR3 DNA reads TGTGCCTGGAGTAGGGACAGGGGACTAAATCAGCCCCAGCATTTT. Translating gives CAWSRDRGLNQPQHF.

The chain links TRBV9 to TRBJ1-5; weak D call: TRBD1 (6 bases). Germline V lookup: CDR1 SGDLS, CDR2 YYNGEE. The CDR3 spans 14 residues. V shed 2 bases and J shed 3 bases, with 9 bases lying between them. The CDR3 DNA is TGTGCCAGCAGCGTGGGGGACACCAATCAGCCCCAGCATTTT. It specifies CASSVGDTNQPQHF.

This clone was seen more than once but under ten times. J is TRBJ1-2 and V is TRBV5-5; D not resolved. The CDR3 is 12 residues long. Germline V gene sequence: CDR1 SGHKS, CDR2 YYEKEE (reference sequence). V lost 6 bases, J lost 4 bases, and 10 bases lay in between. The CDR3 spells CASTLWGYGYTF. The CDR3 nucleotides read TGTGCCAGCACCCTCTGGGGCTATGGCTACACCTTC.

The chain has TRBV6-1 and TRBJ1-2; the match to TRBD1 covers 9 bases. The CDR3 contains 15 residues. V gave up 0 bases and J gave up 7 bases; unmatched junction bases: 6. CDR1 is MNHNS, CDR2 SASEGT, per germline. The CDR3: CASSEARTGVVGYTF. CDR3 sequence (DNA): TGTGCCAGCAGTGAAGCGCGGACAGGGGTAGTTGGCTACACCTTC.

The rearrangement joins TRBV4-2 to TRBJ2-3; 8 bases agree with TRBD1. CDR1 and CDR2 from the germline V gene are LGHNA and YNFKEQ. The CDR3 is 16 amino acids. Losses at the gene ends were 4 bases for V and 0 bases for J; bases not matched to a gene: 6. This CDR3 reads CASSPWGQESTDTQYF. In nucleotides, the CDR3 is TGTGCCAGCAGCCCCTGGGGACAGGAGAGCACAGATACGCAGTATTTT.